This TCR beta chain was documented in a study of T cell responses to AZD1222 COVID-19 vaccine. A single count supports this clone. The antigen remains unidentified. Trimming left V 6 bases short and J 0 bases short, with 15 bases between. The CDR3 sequence is 16 residues long. The V gene's germline CDR1 is LGHNT and CDR2 FRNRAP. TCRdb's table, derived via immunoSEQ multiplex PCR, lists solely in-frame clones and lacks some. This table has more than 95,000 clones, over 90% appearing once. Overall study results and limits: At 160-218 and 743-854, vaccine-associated CD4 TCRs were dominant, and they spanned spike. Spike-specific TCR depth and breadth grew after two AZD1222 doses. Reportedly, nearly half of unique spike TCRs recognized epitopes outside B.1.351/B.1.1.7 mutations. Clonal diversity was possibly underestimated, and the donors were mostly white British, with more females.

This specimen consisted of peripheral blood, obtained on day 0 of AZD1222 vaccination. This clonotype was sampled from an adult in good health. This chain uses TRBV12-5 with TRBJ1-5; unclear D gene. The CDR3 reads CASGPPTGYSNQPQHF. CDR3 DNA sequence: TGTGCTAGTGGCCCCCCGACGGGATATAGCAATCAGCCCCAGCATTTT.